This entry lists 23 T cell receptor beta chains sequenced from one sample in a study of T cell responses to AZD1222 COVID-19 vaccine. Sequenced by immunoSEQ multiplex PCR; TCRdb stores in-frame clones only, minus some. The profile covers approximately 150,000 clones, with under 95% appearing a single time and about 4.5% taken by the ten largest. This specimen was peripheral blood, taken on day 0 of AZD1222 vaccination. These receptors all stem from an adult in good health.

The CDR3 region has the DNA TGCGCCAGCAGCCAAGATGGGATGCCAGATACGCAGTATTTT. Translating gives CASSQDGMPDTQYF. This chain uses TRBV4-3 with TRBJ2-3, with no clear D. In germline, CDR1 is LGHNA, CDR2 YSLEER. Trimming removed 0 bases at V and 4 bases at J, with 8 bases between. The CDR3 covers 14 residues.

The V and J genes are TRBV11-2 and TRBJ2-6; TRBD2 agrees at 10 bases. The CDR3 runs 19 residues. Germline assignment: CDR1 SGHAT and CDR2 FQNNGV. J lost 1 base, V lost 1 base, and 7 bases had no gene match. DNA of the CDR3: TGTGCCAGCAGCTTAGTTTACGGACTAGCGGAATCTGGGGCCAACGTCCTGACTTTC. As protein: CASSLVYGLAESGANVLTF.

The chain employs TRBV24-1 and TRBJ2-1, with TRBD2 matching over 7 bases. The length of the CDR3 is 15 residues. Trimming cost V 2 bases and J 5 bases; bases outside gene matches: 5. In germline, CDR1 is KGHDR, CDR2 SFDVKD. In DNA, the CDR3 is TGTGCCACCAGTGATTCGGGGCTAGCGGACAATGAGCAGTTCTTC. This codes for CATSDSGLADNEQFF.

The gene calls are TRBV27 and TRBJ1-1; D uncertain. Trimming removed 1 base from V and 3 bases from J, with 6 bases in between. Per the germline V gene, CDR1 is MNHEY and CDR2 is SMNVEV (reference sequence). This CDR3 contains 13 residues. DNA for the CDR3: TGTGCCAGCAGTTTATTGAGGGACACTGAAGCTTTCTTT. The encoded protein is CASSLLRDTEAFF.

The chain recombines TRBV7-2 with TRBJ1-5; 7 bases map to TRBD1. The V gene's germline CDR1 is SGHTA and CDR2 FQGNSA. The junction had 4 bases not matched to a gene; V was cut back by 5 bases and J by 0 bases. The CDR3 extends over 15 amino acids. In DNA, the CDR3 is TGTGCCAGCAGCCGGACAGGTTCTAGCAATCAGCCCCAGCATTTT. It translates to CASSRTGSSNQPQHF.

The chain recombines TRBV19 with TRBJ1-1; 8 positions match TRBD1. The CDR3 spans 14 residues. V lost 5 bases, J lost 5 bases, and 7 bases stayed unmatched. CDR1 is LNHDA, CDR2 SQIVND, per germline (reference sequence). This chain's CDR3 is CASSDQGAWTEAFF. CDR3 in DNA: TGTGCCAGTAGTGATCAGGGGGCATGGACTGAAGCTTTCTTT. Using reference TRBV19 and TRBJ1-1 for the parts outside the CDR3, the full variable domain is DGGITQSPKYLFRKEGQNVTLSCEQNLNHDAMYWYRQDPGQGLRLIYYSQIVNDFQKGDIAEGYSVSREKKESFPLTVTSAQKNPTAFYLCASSDQGAWTEAFFGQGTRLTVV.

The chain is built from TRBV11-2 and TRBJ1-2; D not certain. V shed 0 bases and J shed 5 bases, with 10 bases lying between them. CDR1 and CDR2 (germline): SGHAT, FQNNGV. The CDR3 is 14 amino acids. In DNA, the CDR3 is TGTGCCAGCAGCTTAGATGGACGGGGATATGGCTACACCTTC. It is translated as CASSLDGRGYGYTF. Full variable domain (remainder filled in from reference TRBV11-2 and TRBJ1-2): EAGVAQSPRYKIIEKRQSVAFWCNPISGHATLYWYQQILGQGPKLLIQFQNNGVVDDSQLPKDRFSAERLKGVDSTLKIQPAKLEDSAVYLCASSLDGRGYGYTFGSGTRLTVV.

This chain links TRBV2 with TRBJ1-1; TRBD1 matches 7 bases. Unmatched junction bases numbered 1, after V lost 6 bases and J lost 0 bases. Germline-derived CDR1 and CDR2 are SNHLY and FYNNEI. The CDR3 runs 13 residues. CDR3 nucleotides: TGTGCCAGCAGGGGACAGTTGAACACTGAAGCTTTCTTT. Translation gives CASRGQLNTEAFF.

This clone was counted a few times. The CDR3 sequence is CATSDSTGWDEKLFF. The CDR3 coding sequence is TGTGCCACCAGTGATTCGACAGGGTGGGATGAAAAACTGTTTTTT. The rearrangement links TRBV24-1 to TRBJ1-4, with TRBD1 matching over 7 bases. Trimming at V came to 2 bases and at J to 6 bases, leaving 5 bases not matched to a gene. The CDR3 covers 15 residues. Germline CDR1 is KGHDR and CDR2 is SFDVKD.

The chain carries TRBV11-2 and TRBJ2-5; D gene ambiguous. The CDR3 runs 14 residues. Germline values: CDR1 SGHAT, CDR2 FQNNGV. V lost 2 bases and J lost 0, with 7 bases in between. CDR3 sequence (DNA): TGTGCCAGCAGCTTATCGGGCAACCAAGAGACCCAGTACTTC. Its translation: CASSLSGNQETQYF.

V is TRBV10-1 and J is TRBJ1-2, with D uncertain. Trimming cost V 3 bases and J 4 bases, with 15 bases left between them. CDR1 is WNHNN, CDR2 SYGVQD, per germline (reference sequence). This CDR3 contains 15 residues. The CDR3 DNA reads TGCGCCAGCAGTGAACGGAGGAGTGACCCCTATGGCTACACCTTC. Protein: CASSERRSDPYGYTF.

J is TRBJ2-1 and V is TRBV19; possibly TRBD1 for D (6 bases). Trimming took off 5 bases at V and 12 bases at J, with 14 bases between the two ends. The CDR3 extends over 12 amino acids. Germline CDR1 and CDR2: LNHDA and SQIVND (reference sequence). CDR3 in amino acids: CASSFQKGVQFF. As DNA, the CDR3 is TGTGCCAGTAGTTTTCAAAAGGGGGTGCAGTTCTTC.

This chain connects TRBV11-2 to TRBJ1-1; TRBD1 is a possible D gene (6 bases). The CDR3 is 14 residues long. Trimming stripped 8 bases from V and 0 bases from J, with 13 bases between. Germline V gene sequence: CDR1 SGHAT, CDR2 FQNNGV. The CDR3 DNA follows: TGTGCCAGCGATTATGACAGGATGAACACTGAAGCTTTCTTT. This sequence encodes CASDYDRMNTEAFF.

This chain uses TRBV6-5 with TRBJ1-6; D unresolved. The germline V gene encodes CDR1 MNHEY and CDR2 SVGAGI. The CDR3 sequence is 11 residues long. Trimming removed 6 bases from V and 10 bases from J, with 7 bases in between. The CDR3 DNA is TGTGCCAGCAGGAATGAATCACCCCTCCACTTT. It yields the protein CASRNESPLHF.

The genes are TRBV7-2 and TRBJ1-2; the D is unclear. V was shortened by 5 bases and J by 7 bases, with 8 bases between the two germline ends. Germline assignment: CDR1 SGHTA and CDR2 FQGNSA. The CDR3 contains 11 residues. Here the CDR3 DNA reads TGTGCCAGCAGCCCAAACGCTGGCTACACCTTC. Encoded protein: CASSPNAGYTF.

The chain is built from TRBV13 and TRBJ2-6, with 8 bases fitting TRBD1. This CDR3 region has 14 residues. The ends lost 5 bases at V and 8 bases at J; junction bases unmatched: 5. Germline CDR1 and CDR2: PRHDT and FYEKMQ (reference sequence). The CDR3 DNA follows: TGTGCCAGCAGCCAGAGGGACAGGACCAACGTCCTGACTTTC. Translation gives CASSQRDRTNVLTF.

The V call is TRBV10-3, the J call TRBJ2-3, with D tentatively TRBD2 (6 bases). Trimming took off 7 bases at V and 3 bases at J, with 17 bases between the two ends. The length of the CDR3 is 15 residues. In germline, CDR1 is ENHRY, CDR2 SYGVKD. The CDR3 protein is CAIMGRGGRTDTQYF. The DNA of the CDR3 is TGTGCCATCATGGGAAGGGGAGGAAGGACAGATACGCAGTATTTT.

DNA for the CDR3: TGTGCCAGCAGCCAAGCGGGTAGCCCCGGGGAGCTGTTTTTT. This encodes CASSQAGSPGELFF. The genes are TRBV3-1 (or the pseudogene TRBV3-2) and TRBJ2-2; D gene uncertain. Germline CDR1 LGHDT, CDR2 YNNKEL (reference sequence). V lost 1 base and J lost 6, with 9 bases in between. The CDR3 is 14 amino acids.

V is TRBV24-1 and J is TRBJ2-2, with 7 bases that match TRBD1. CDR3 length equals 15 residues. Germline loops: CDR1 KGHDR, CDR2 SFDVKD. The V segment lost 5 bases and the J segment 3 bases; nucleotides outside the gene matches: 5. The CDR3 sequence: CATSARDRDTGELFF. The CDR3 coding sequence is TGTGCCACCAGTGCTCGGGACAGAGACACCGGGGAGCTGTTTTTT.

The CDR3 nucleotides are TGTGCCAGCAGCTTAGATTACGTTAGCGCGCAGTACTTC. Translation: CASSLDYVSAQYF. This chain connects TRBV11-3 to TRBJ2-7; possibly TRBD2 for D (5 bases). The V gene lost 0 bases and the J gene lost 9 bases, with 12 bases spanning the gap. There are 13 residues in the CDR3. Looked up from germline, CDR1 is SGHNT and CDR2 is YENEEA. Drawing the rest from reference TRBV11-3 and TRBJ2-7, the complete variable domain is EAGVVQSPRYKIIEKKQPVAFWCNPISGHNTLYWYLQNLGQGPELLIRYENEEAVDDSQLPKDRFSAERLKGVDSTLKIQPAELGDSAVYLCASSLDYVSAQYFGPGTRLTVT.

This chain links TRBV28 with TRBJ2-7; 14 bases are shared with TRBD2. There are 18 residues in the CDR3. Germline values: CDR1 MDHEN, CDR2 SYDVKM. With 8 bases clipped from V and 2 bases from J, the junction kept 14 bases outside the gene matches. The CDR3 reads CASLLSLGGLAGAYEQYF. CDR3 sequence (DNA): TGTGCCAGCCTTCTCTCCCTGGGGGGACTAGCGGGAGCCTACGAGCAGTACTTC.

This clone was recorded only once. This sequence joins TRBV28 and TRBJ2-7; D is uncertain. CDR1 and CDR2 (germline): MDHEN, SYDVKM. Trimming shortened V by 4 bases and J by 9 bases, and 13 bases separated the two germline ends. The CDR3 totals 12 residues. Here the CDR3 DNA reads TGTGCCAGCAGTTCGGGCCTCTCCGGGCAGTACTTC. The encoded protein is CASSSGLSGQYF.

J is TRBJ2-3 and V is TRBV7-2, with D unclear. The V and J ends lost 5 bases and 1 base respectively, with 13 bases between them. CDR3 length: 15 residues. Germline V gene lookup returns CDR1 SGHTA and CDR2 FQGNSA. The CDR3 bases are TGTGCCAGCAGCCCATGGATACAAGGCACAGATACGCAGTATTTT. Encoded protein: CASSPWIQGTDTQYF.